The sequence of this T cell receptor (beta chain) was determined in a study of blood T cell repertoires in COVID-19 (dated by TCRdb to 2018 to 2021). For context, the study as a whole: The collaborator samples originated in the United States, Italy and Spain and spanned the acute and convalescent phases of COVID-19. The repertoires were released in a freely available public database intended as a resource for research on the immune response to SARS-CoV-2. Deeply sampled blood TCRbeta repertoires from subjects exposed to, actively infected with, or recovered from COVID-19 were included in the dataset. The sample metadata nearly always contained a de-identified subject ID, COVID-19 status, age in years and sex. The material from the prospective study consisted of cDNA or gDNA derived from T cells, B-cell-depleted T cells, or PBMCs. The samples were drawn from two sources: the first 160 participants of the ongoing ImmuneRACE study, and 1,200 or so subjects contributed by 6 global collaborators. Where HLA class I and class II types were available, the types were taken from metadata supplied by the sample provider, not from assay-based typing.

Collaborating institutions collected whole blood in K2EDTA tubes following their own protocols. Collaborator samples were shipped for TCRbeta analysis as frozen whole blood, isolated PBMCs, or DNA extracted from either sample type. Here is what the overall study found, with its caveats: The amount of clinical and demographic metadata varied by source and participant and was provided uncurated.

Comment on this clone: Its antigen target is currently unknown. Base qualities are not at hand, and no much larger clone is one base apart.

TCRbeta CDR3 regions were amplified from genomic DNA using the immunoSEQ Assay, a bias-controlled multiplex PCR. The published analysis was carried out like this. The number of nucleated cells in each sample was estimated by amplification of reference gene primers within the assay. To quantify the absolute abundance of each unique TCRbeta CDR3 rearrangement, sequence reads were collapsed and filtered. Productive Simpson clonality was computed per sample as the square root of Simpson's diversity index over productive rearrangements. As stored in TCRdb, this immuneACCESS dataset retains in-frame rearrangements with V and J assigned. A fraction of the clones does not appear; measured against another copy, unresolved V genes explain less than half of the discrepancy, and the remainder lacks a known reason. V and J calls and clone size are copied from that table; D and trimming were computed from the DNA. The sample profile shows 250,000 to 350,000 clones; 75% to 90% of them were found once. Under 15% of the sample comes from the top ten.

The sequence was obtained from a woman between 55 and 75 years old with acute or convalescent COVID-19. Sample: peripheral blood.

Here the CDR3 is given as CASSVEGGLNTGELFF. The DNA is TGTGCCAGCAGCGTAGAAGGGGGCCTGAACACCGGGGAGCTGTTTTTT. The receptor chain draws on TRBV9 and TRBJ2-2; 7 bases in the middle match TRBD1. The germline V and J ends show losses of 0 bases and 1 base respectively, and no gene match explains 3 bases of the junction. CDR1 and CDR2, looked up from the germline V gene, are SGDLS and YYNGEE. The CDR3, from cysteine to phenylalanine, totals 16 residues. Only CDR3 DNA is held: 48 bases, read in frame from base 1.